The present entry profiles one T cell receptor (beta chain) with its context. TCRdb's table, derived via immunoSEQ multiplex PCR, lists solely in-frame clones and lacks some. This repertoire shows about 120,000 clones, around 92% found once; its top ten account for just under 0.6%. The data are from a study of control samples from healthy donors and cancer patients. Germline V gene sequence: CDR1 GTSNPN, CDR2 SVGIG (reference sequence). The CDR3 contains 11 residues. Deletions cut 3 bases from V and 7 bases from J, with 9 bases between. The gene calls are TRBV30 and TRBJ1-1, with D unclear. This receptor was taken from a man at least 80 years old with head and neck cancer. The sample consisted of PBMCs. CDR3 region: CAWREGREAFF. CDR3 nucleotides: TGTGCCTGGAGGGAGGGCCGTGAAGCTTTCTTT. The complete variable domain, with remaining parts taken from reference TRBV30 and TRBJ1-1, reads SQTIHQWPATLVQPVGSPLSLECTVEGTSNPNLYWYRQAAGRGLQLLFYSVGIGQISSEVPQNLSASRPQDRQFILSSKKLLLSDSGFYLCAWREGREAFFGQGTRLTVV.